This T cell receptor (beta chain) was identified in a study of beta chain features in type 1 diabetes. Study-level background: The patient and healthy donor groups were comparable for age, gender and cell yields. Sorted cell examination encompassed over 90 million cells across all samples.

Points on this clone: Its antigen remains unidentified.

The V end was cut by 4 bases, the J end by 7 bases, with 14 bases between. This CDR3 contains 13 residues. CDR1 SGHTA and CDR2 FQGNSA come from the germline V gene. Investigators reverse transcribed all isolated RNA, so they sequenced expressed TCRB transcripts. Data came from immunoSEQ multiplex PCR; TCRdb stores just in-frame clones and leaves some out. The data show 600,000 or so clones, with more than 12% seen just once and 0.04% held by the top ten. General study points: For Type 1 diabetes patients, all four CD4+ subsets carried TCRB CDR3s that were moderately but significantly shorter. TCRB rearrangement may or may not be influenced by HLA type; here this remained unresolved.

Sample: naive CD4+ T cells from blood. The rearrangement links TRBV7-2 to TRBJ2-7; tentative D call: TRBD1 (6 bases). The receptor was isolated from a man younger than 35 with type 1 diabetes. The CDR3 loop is CASSYPQRGEQYF. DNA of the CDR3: TGTGCCAGCAGCTACCCGCAGAGGGGGGAGCAGTACTTC.